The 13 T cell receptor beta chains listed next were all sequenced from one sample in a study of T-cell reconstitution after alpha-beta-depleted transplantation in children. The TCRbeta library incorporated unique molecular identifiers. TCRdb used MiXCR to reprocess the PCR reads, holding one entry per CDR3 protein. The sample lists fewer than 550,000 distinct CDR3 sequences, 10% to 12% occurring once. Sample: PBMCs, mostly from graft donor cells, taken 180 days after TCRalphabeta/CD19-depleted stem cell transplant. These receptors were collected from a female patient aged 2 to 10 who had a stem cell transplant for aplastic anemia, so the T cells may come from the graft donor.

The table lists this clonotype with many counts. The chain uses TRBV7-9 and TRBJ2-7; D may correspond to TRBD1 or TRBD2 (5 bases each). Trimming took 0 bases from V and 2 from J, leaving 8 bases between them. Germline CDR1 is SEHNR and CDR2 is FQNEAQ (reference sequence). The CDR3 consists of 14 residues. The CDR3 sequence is CASSLAGAAYEQYF. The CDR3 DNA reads TGTGCCAGCAGCTTAGCCGGGGCCGCCTACGAGCAGTACTTC.

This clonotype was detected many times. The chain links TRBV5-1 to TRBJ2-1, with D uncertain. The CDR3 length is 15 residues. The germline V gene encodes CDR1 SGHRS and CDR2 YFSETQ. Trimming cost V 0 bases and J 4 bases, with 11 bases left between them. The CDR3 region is CASSLVGGEYNEQFF. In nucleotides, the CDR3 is TGCGCCAGCAGCTTGGTTGGCGGTGAGTACAATGAGCAGTTCTTC. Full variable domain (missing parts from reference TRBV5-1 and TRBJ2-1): KAGVTQTPRYLIKTRGQQVTLSCSPISGHRSVSWYQQTPGQGLQFLFEYFSETQRNKGNFPGRFSGRQFSNSRSEMNVSTLELGDSALYLCASSLVGGEYNEQFFGPGTRLTVL.

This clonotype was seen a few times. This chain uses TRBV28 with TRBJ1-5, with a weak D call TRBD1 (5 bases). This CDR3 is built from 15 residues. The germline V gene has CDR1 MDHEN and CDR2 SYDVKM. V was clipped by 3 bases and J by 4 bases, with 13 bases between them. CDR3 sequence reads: CASSLGGKGNQPQHF. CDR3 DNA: TGTGCCAGCAGTTTGGGGGGTAAGGGGAATCAGCCCCAGCATTTT.

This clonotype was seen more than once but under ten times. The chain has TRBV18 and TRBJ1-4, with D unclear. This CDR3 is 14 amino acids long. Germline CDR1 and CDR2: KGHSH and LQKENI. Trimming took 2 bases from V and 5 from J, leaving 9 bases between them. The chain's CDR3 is CASSPVGRNEKLFF. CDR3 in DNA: TGTGCCAGCTCACCAGTAGGGCGGAATGAAAAACTGTTTTTT.

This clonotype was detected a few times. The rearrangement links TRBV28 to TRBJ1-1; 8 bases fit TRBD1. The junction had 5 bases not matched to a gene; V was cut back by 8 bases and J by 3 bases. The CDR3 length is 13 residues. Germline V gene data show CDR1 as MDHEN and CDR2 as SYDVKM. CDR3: CASARQGYTEAFF. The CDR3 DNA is TGTGCCAGCGCCAGACAGGGGTACACTGAAGCTTTCTTT.

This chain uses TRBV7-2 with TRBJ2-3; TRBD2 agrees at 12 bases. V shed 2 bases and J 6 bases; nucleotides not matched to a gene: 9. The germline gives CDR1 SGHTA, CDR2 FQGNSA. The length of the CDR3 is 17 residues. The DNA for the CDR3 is TGTGCCAGCAGCTTAAGGGCCGGGACTAGCGGGTCTGATACGCAGTATTTT. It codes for CASSLRAGTSGSDTQYF.

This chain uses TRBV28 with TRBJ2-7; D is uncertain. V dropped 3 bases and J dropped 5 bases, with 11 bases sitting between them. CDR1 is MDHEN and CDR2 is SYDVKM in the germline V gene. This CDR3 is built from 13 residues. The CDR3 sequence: CASSFFVSDEQYF. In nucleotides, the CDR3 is TGTGCCAGCAGTTTTTTTGTTTCTGACGAGCAGTACTTC.

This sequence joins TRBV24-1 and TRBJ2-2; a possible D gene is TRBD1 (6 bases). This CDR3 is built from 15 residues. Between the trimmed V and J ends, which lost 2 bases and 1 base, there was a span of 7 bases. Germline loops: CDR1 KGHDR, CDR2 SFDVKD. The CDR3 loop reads CATSDSDRNTGELFF. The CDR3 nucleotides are TGTGCCACCAGTGATTCGGACAGGAACACCGGGGAGCTGTTTTTT.

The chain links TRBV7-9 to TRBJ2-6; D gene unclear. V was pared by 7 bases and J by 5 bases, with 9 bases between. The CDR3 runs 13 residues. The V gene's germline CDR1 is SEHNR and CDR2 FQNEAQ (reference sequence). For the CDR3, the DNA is TGTGCCAGCACCCTCGACTGGGCCAACGTCCTGACTTTC. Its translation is CASTLDWANVLTF.

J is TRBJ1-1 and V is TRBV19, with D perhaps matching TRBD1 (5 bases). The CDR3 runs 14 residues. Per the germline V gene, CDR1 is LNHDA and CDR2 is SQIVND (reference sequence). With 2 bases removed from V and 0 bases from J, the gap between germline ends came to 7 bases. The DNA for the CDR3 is TGTGCCAGTAGTATACGGGGGGTGAACACTGAAGCTTTCTTT. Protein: CASSIRGVNTEAFF.

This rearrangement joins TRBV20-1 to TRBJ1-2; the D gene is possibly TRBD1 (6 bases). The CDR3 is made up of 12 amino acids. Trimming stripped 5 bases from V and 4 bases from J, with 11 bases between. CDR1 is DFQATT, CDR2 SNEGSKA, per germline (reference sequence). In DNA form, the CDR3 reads TGCAGTGCTGAACACAGGGCCTATGGCTACACCTTC. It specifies CSAEHRAYGYTF.

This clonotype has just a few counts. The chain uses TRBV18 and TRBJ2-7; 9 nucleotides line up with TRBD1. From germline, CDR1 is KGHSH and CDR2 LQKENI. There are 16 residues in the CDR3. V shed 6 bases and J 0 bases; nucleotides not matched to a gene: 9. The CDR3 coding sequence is TGTGCCAGCTCTCTCATTGGACAGGGGAACTCCTACGAGCAGTACTTC. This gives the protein CASSLIGQGNSYEQYF.

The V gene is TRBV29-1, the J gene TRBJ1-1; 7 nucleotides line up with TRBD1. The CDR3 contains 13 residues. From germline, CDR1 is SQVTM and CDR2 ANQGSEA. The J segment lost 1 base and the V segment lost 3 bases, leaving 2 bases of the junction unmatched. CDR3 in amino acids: CSVDRGTNTEAFF. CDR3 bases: TGCAGCGTTGACAGGGGGACGAACACTGAAGCTTTCTTT.